These 24 T cell receptor beta chains were sequenced from one sample in a study of T cells in localized non-small cell lung cancer. Method: immunoSEQ multiplex PCR; TCRdb's copy keeps in-frame clones and lacks some. There are approximately 29,000 clones in the sample; about 87% occur only once, and 6.5% to 8% lies in the top ten. The specimen was peripheral blood, collected before any cancer treatment. All receptors come from an older male donor with stage I lung adenocarcinoma.

The rearrangement joins TRBV5-6 to TRBJ2-5; 10 bases are a match to TRBD1. The length of the CDR3 is 16 residues. The junction had 7 bases not matched to a gene; V was cut back by 4 bases and J by 1 base. CDR1 SGHDT and CDR2 YYEEEE come from the germline V gene. CDR3 in amino acids: CASSLPWTGGQETQYF. The DNA for the CDR3 is TGTGCCAGCAGCCTCCCCTGGACAGGGGGCCAAGAGACCCAGTACTTC.

The genes are TRBV28 and TRBJ1-1, with D perhaps matching TRBD1 (5 bases). This CDR3 is 14 amino acids long. V was pared by 11 bases and J by 1 base, with 17 bases between. Germline V CDR1 and CDR2: MDHEN, SYDVKM. The CDR3 DNA sequence: TGTGCCGTCGGAGGGGCGCTGGCGAACACTGAAGCTTTCTTT. Translated: CAVGGALANTEAFF.

V gene TRBV5-1 combines with J gene TRBJ1-1; TRBD1 is a possible D gene (6 bases). V lost 0 bases and J lost 4, with 7 bases in between. CDR3 size: 13 residues. Germline V CDR1 and CDR2: SGHRS, YFSETQ. In DNA, the CDR3 is TGCGCCAGCAGCTTGGAGGGGGGCACTGAAGCTTTCTTT. Translated: CASSLEGGTEAFF. Full variable domain (missing parts from reference TRBV5-1 and TRBJ1-1): KAGVTQTPRYLIKTRGQQVTLSCSPISGHRSVSWYQQTPGQGLQFLFEYFSETQRNKGNFPGRFSGRQFSNSRSEMNVSTLELGDSALYLCASSLEGGTEAFFGQGTRLTVV.

This clone was seen once. V usage is TRBV30 and J usage is TRBJ1-2; possible D gene TRBD1, 5 bases. CDR1 is GTSNPN, CDR2 SVGIG, per germline (reference sequence). The CDR3 has 12 amino acids. Trimming pared 3 bases from V and 8 bases from J, leaving 13 bases between. DNA for the CDR3: TGTGCCTGGAGCTTGGAGGCAGGGGGCTACACCTTC. It translates to CAWSLEAGGYTF. The full variable domain, with the rest looked up from reference TRBV30 and TRBJ1-2, is SQTIHQWPATLVQPVGSPLSLECTVEGTSNPNLYWYRQAAGRGLQLLFYSVGIGQISSEVPQNLSASRPQDRQFILSSKKLLLSDSGFYLCAWSLEAGGYTFGSGTRLTVV.

This clone was recorded once. The chain uses TRBV28 and TRBJ1-4; no firm D call. The germline V gene has CDR1 MDHEN and CDR2 SYDVKM. The CDR3 is 12 amino acids. V dropped 5 bases and J dropped 4 bases, with 5 bases sitting between them. The CDR3 loop reads CASSGVNEKLFF. As DNA, the CDR3 is TGTGCCAGCAGTGGGGTTAATGAAAAACTGTTTTTT.

The chain is built from TRBV6-6 and TRBJ2-3, with 10 bases aligning to TRBD2. Germline V gives CDR1 MNHNY, CDR2 SVGAGI (reference sequence). V trimming: 6 bases; J trimming: 3 bases; junction bases outside the gene matches: 6. There are 15 residues in the CDR3. In nucleotides, the CDR3 is TGTGCCAGCAGCGGAGCGGGGGGGCTTACAGATACGCAGTATTTT. It encodes CASSGAGGLTDTQYF.

A single count supports this clone. The chain employs TRBV7-2 and TRBJ2-1; TRBD1 might be the D (6 bases). The CDR3 is 13 amino acids. CDR1 is SGHTA, CDR2 FQGNSA, per germline. The V and J ends lost 5 bases and 5 bases respectively, with 10 bases between them. The CDR3 nucleotides are TGTGCCAGCAGCCTATGGACAGACAATGAGCAGTTCTTC. Amino acid sequence: CASSLWTDNEQFF.

The chain employs TRBV7-2 and TRBJ2-6; no reliable D call. Germline V gives CDR1 SGHTA, CDR2 FQGNSA. CDR3 length: 15 amino acids. V shed 5 bases and J shed 4 bases, with 12 bases lying between them. CDR3 nucleotide sequence: TGTGCCAGCAGCCGAACCTCAACCGGGGCCAACGTCCTGACTTTC. Its translation: CASSRTSTGANVLTF. The complete variable domain, with remaining parts taken from reference TRBV7-2 and TRBJ2-6, reads GAGVSQSPSNKVTEKGKDVELRCDPISGHTALYWYRQSLGQGLEFLIYFQGNSAPDKSGLPSDRFSAERTGGSVSTLTIQRTQQEDSAVYLCASSRTSTGANVLTFGAGSRLTVL.

The chain joins TRBV7-2 to TRBJ2-3, with D maybe TRBD2 (5 bases). Germline V CDR1 and CDR2: SGHTA, FQGNSA. There are 14 residues in the CDR3. V lost 5 bases and J 6 bases, leaving 15 bases between the germline ends. The CDR3 DNA reads as TGTGCCAGCAGCCTGAGGGTTAGCCCCGATACGCAGTATTTT. Translating gives CASSLRVSPDTQYF.

The genes are TRBV7-2 and TRBJ2-7; 7 nucleotides line up with TRBD1. J gave up 2 bases and V 5 bases, and 6 bases lay outside the gene matches. This CDR3 has 14 residues. Germline loops: CDR1 SGHTA, CDR2 FQGNSA. The CDR3 DNA follows: TGTGCCAGCAGCGCCAGACAGGGCCCCTACGAGCAGTACTTC. As protein: CASSARQGPYEQYF.

This clone was recorded once. The chain has TRBV2 and TRBJ2-5, with 9 bases fitting TRBD2. Per germline, CDR1 SNHLY and CDR2 FYNNEI. The CDR3 runs 15 residues. V gave up 2 bases and J gave up 5 bases; unmatched junction bases: 6. The CDR3 here is CASSEKASGAETQYF. CDR3 bases: TGTGCCAGCAGTGAAAAGGCTAGCGGGGCCGAGACCCAGTACTTC.

This chain connects TRBV25-1 to TRBJ2-5; TRBD1 matches 7 bases. There are 15 residues in the CDR3. Per the germline V gene, CDR1 is MGHDK and CDR2 is SYGVNS. The J segment lost 3 bases and the V segment lost 6 bases, leaving 10 bases of the junction unmatched. CDR3 region: CASRDNRGREETQYF. In DNA, the CDR3 is TGTGCCAGCAGGGATAACAGGGGCCGTGAAGAGACCCAGTACTTC.

As for this clone: Other DNA sequences within the sample encode an identical CDR3. The rearrangement joins TRBV5-1 to TRBJ2-3; a weak D match, TRBD2 (6 bases). The CDR3 runs to 15 residues. Trimming took off 0 bases at V and 2 bases at J, with 10 bases between the two ends. Per germline, CDR1 SGHRS and CDR2 YFSETQ. The CDR3 protein is CASSLDGGPTDTQYF. The CDR3 DNA sequence: TGCGCCAGCAGCTTGGACGGGGGACCCACAGATACGCAGTATTTT. Full variable domain (rest looked up from reference TRBV5-1 and TRBJ2-3): KAGVTQTPRYLIKTRGQQVTLSCSPISGHRSVSWYQQTPGQGLQFLFEYFSETQRNKGNFPGRFSGRQFSNSRSEMNVSTLELGDSALYLCASSLDGGPTDTQYFGPGTRLTVL.

This clone is deemed medium-sized. V usage is TRBV6-5 and J usage is TRBJ1-4; 12 bases are shared with TRBD1. Trimming cost V 4 bases and J 8 bases; bases outside gene matches: 8. The CDR3 has 16 residues. Germline V CDR1 and CDR2: MNHEY, SVGAGI. The CDR3 DNA follows: TGTGCCAGCAGTTCGGGACAGGGGGCGGGAGGGGAAAAACTGTTTTTT. This gives the protein CASSSGQGAGGEKLFF.

The chain has TRBV5-6 and TRBJ2-5, with unresolved D. The J call could be wrong; TRBJ2-7 is a better fit for the DNA end. CDR1 and CDR2 from the germline V gene are SGHDT and YYEEEE. The CDR3 has 16 residues. CDR3 nucleotides: TGTGCCAGCAGCTTGGCCCCGGGCGGAAACCTATACGAGCAGTACTTC. Translated: CASSLAPGGNLYEQYF.

The gene calls are TRBV5-1 and TRBJ2-3; D may correspond to TRBD1 or TRBD2 (5 bases each). There are 12 residues in the CDR3. Between the trimmed V and J ends, which lost 6 bases and 5 bases, there was a span of 10 bases. CDR1 and CDR2 from the germline V gene are SGHRS and YFSETQ. CDR3 bases: TGCGCCAGCATGGGGGTCCAAGATACGCAGTATTTT. Translated: CASMGVQDTQYF.

This rearrangement joins TRBV10-1 to TRBJ2-3, with D perhaps TRBD2 (6 bases). CDR3 length: 14 residues. V was pared by 2 bases and J by 3 bases, with 9 bases between. Germline CDR1 is WNHNN and CDR2 is SYGVQD (reference sequence). This CDR3 is CASSEASVTDTQYF. The CDR3 coding sequence is TGCGCCAGCAGTGAGGCTAGCGTGACAGATACGCAGTATTTT.

The chain uses TRBV2 and TRBJ2-3; 9 nucleotides align to TRBD2. The CDR3 covers 14 residues. V was pared by 7 bases and J by 4 bases, with 6 bases of the junction left unmatched. CDR1 SNHLY and CDR2 FYNNEI come from the germline V gene. The CDR3 DNA reads TGTGCCAGCAAATTTGGCGGGGGGGCAGATACGCAGTATTTT. This sequence encodes CASKFGGGADTQYF.

The chain joins TRBV11-2 to TRBJ2-3; possible D gene TRBD2, 7 bases. From germline, CDR1 is SGHAT and CDR2 FQNNGV. V was shortened by 0 bases and J by 2 bases, with 15 bases between the two germline ends. The CDR3 loop spans 17 amino acids. CDR3 coding DNA: TGTGCCAGCAGCTTAGAGGGGGCGGGGGCTACCACAGATACGCAGTATTTT. Its translation is CASSLEGAGATTDTQYF.

The chain is built from TRBV5-1 and TRBJ1-6; D perhaps matches TRBD1 (6 bases). Germline CDR1 and CDR2: SGHRS and YFSETQ. The CDR3 length is 16 residues. V was clipped by 2 bases and J by 7 bases, with 16 bases between them. CDR3 in DNA: TGCGCCAGCAGCTTAGGACGGACAGTCCCCAATTCACCCCTCCACTTT. This gives the protein CASSLGRTVPNSPLHF.

The rearrangement joins TRBV29-1 to TRBJ2-3; D is undetermined. This CDR3 spans 13 amino acids. V dropped 7 bases and J dropped 7 bases, with 18 bases sitting between them. Germline lookup yields CDR1 SQVTM and CDR2 ANQGSEA. The CDR3 spells CSGIIPQPHTQYF. The CDR3 DNA is TGCAGCGGTATCATTCCCCAACCCCATACGCAGTATTTT.

The sample holds a few counts of this clone. The CDR3 region is CASSYSGLWDTQYF. For the CDR3, the DNA is TGTGCCAGCAGTTACTCGGGACTGTGGGATACGCAGTATTTT. The rearrangement uses TRBV6-5 and TRBJ2-3; possible D gene TRBD2, 6 bases. This CDR3 region has 14 residues. Germline V gene data show CDR1 as MNHEY and CDR2 as SVGAGI. The ends were cut back, 0 bases at V and 6 bases at J, with 10 bases in the middle.

This clone was detected only once. V usage is TRBV9 and J usage is TRBJ2-1; tentative D call: TRBD2 (6 bases). V dropped 0 bases and J dropped 0 bases, with 10 bases sitting between them. Germline CDR1 reads SGDLS; CDR2 reads YYNGEE. CDR3 size: 16 residues. The CDR3 sequence is CASSVEGRSSYNEQFF. The CDR3 DNA is TGTGCCAGCAGCGTAGAGGGGAGGAGCTCCTACAATGAGCAGTTCTTC.

The chain uses TRBV30 and TRBJ1-3; the D is unclear. Trimming removed 2 bases at V and 0 bases at J, with 5 bases between. Germline CDR1 is GTSNPN and CDR2 is SVGIG (reference sequence). The CDR3 loop spans 13 amino acids. CDR3 nucleotides: TGTGCCTGGAGTTTTTTCTCTGGAAACACCATATATTTT. Translation gives CAWSFFSGNTIYF.